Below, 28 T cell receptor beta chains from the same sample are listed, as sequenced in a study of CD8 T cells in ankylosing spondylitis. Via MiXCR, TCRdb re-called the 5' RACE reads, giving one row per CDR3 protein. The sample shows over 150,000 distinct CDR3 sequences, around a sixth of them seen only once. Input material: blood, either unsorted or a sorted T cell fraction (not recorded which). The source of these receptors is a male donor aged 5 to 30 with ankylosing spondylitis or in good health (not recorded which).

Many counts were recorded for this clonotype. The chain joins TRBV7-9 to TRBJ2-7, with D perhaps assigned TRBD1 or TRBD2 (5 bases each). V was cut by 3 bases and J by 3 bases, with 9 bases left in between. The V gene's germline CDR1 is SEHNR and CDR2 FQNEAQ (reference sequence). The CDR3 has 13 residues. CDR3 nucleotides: TGTGCCAGCAGCTTGTGGGACGACTACGAGCAGTACTTC. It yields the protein CASSLWDDYEQYF.

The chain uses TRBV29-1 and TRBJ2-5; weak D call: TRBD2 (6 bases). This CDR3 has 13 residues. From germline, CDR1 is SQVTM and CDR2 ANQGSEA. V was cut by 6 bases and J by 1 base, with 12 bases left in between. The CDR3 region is CSVRRTIQETQYF. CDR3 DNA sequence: TGCAGCGTAAGACGGACTATCCAAGAGACCCAGTACTTC.

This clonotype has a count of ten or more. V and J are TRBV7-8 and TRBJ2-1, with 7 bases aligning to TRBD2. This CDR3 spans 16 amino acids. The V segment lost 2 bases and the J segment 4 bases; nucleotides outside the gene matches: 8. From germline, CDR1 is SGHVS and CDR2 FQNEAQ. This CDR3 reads CASSLRRDYDYNEQFF. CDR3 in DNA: TGTGCCAGCAGCTTAAGGCGGGACTACGATTACAATGAGCAGTTCTTC.

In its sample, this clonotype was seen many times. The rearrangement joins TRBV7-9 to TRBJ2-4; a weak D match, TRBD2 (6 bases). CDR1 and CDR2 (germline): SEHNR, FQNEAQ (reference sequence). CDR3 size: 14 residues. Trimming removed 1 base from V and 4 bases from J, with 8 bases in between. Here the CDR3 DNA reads TGTGCCAGCAGCTTAGACGCGGGGAAAAACATTCAGTACTTC. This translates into CASSLDAGKNIQYF. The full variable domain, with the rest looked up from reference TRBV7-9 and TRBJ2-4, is DTGVSQNPRHKITKRGQNVTFRCDPISEHNRLYWYRQTLGQGPEFLTYFQNEAQLEKSRLLSDRFSAERPKGSFSTLEIQRTEQGDSAMYLCASSLDAGKNIQYFGAGTRLSVL.

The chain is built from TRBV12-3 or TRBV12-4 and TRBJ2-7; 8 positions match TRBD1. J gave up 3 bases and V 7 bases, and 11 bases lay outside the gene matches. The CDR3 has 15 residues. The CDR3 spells CASNAETGENYEQYF. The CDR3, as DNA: TGTGCCAGCAATGCCGAGACAGGGGAGAACTACGAGCAGTACTTC.

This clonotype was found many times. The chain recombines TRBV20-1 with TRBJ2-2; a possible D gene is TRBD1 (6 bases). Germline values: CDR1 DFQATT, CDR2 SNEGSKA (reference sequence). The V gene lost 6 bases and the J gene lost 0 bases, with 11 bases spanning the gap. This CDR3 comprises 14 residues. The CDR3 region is CSADKGANTGELFF. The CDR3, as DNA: TGCAGTGCAGACAAGGGGGCGAACACCGGGGAGCTGTTTTTT.

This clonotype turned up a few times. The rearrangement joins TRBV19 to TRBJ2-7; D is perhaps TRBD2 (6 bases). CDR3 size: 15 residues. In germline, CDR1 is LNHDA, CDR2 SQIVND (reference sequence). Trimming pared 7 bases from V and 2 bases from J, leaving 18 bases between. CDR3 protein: CASKYQGGETYEQYF. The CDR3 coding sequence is TGTGCCAGTAAATACCAGGGCGGGGAGACCTACGAGCAGTACTTC.

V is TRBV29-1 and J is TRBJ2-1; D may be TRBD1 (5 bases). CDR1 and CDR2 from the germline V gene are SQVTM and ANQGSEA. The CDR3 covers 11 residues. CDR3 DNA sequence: TGCGGTTTTGGGGCTTACAATGAGCAGTTCTTC. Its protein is CGFGAYNEQFF.

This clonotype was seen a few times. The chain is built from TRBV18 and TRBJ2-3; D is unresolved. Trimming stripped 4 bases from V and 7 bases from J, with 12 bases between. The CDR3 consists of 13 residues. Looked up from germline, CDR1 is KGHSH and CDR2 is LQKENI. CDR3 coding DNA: TGTGCCAGCTCACGCGCAATCGAGAATACGCAGTATTTT. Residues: CASSRAIENTQYF.

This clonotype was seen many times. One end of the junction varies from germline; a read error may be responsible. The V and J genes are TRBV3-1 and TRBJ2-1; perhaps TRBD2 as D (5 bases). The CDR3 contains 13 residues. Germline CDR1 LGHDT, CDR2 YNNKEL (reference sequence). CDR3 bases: TGTGCCAGCAGCCACTCAACAGAGGGCCGCAGGCTCTTC. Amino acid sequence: CASSHSTEGRRLF.

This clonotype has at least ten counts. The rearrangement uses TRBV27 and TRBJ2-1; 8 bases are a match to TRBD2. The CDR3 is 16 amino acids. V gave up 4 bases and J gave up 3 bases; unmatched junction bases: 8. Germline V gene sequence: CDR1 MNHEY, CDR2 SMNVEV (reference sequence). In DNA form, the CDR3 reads TGTGCCAGCAGTTCAGTAGCGGGAAGGTTCTACAATGAGCAGTTCTTC. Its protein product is CASSSVAGRFYNEQFF.

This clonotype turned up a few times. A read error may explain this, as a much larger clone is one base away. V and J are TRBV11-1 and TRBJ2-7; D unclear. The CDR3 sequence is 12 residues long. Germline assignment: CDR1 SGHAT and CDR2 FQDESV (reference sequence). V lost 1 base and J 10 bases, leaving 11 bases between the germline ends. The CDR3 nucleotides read TGTGCCAGCAGCTTAGTTTTGGGCGACCAGTACTTC. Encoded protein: CASSLVLGDQYF.

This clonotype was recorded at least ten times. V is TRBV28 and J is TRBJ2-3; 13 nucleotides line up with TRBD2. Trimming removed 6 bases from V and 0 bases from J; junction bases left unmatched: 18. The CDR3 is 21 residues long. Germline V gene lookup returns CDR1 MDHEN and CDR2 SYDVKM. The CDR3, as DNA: TGTGCCAGCAGAACAACGATCCAGGGACTAGCGGGGCCCTTAAGCACAGATACGCAGTATTTT. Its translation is CASRTTIQGLAGPLSTDTQYF.

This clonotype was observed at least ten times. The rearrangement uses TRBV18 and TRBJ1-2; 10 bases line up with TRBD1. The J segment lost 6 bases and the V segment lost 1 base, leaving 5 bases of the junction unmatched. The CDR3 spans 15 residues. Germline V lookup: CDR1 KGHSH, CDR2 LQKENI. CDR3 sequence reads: CASSPQTGTGDGYTF. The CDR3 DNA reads TGTGCCAGCTCACCACAAACCGGGACAGGGGATGGCTACACCTTC.

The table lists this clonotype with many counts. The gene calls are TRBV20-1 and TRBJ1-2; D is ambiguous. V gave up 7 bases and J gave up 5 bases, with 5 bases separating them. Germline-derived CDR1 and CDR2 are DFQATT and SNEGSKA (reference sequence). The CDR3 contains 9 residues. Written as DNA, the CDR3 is TGCAGTGTCAATTATGGCTACACCTTC. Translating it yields CSVNYGYTF.

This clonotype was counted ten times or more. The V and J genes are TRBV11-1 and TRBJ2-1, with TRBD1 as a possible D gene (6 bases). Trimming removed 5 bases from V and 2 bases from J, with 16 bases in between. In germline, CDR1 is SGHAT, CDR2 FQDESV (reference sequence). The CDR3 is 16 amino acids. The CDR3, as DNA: TGTGCCAGCAGCCAACCCTCTGGGGGCACCTACAATGAGCAGTTCTTC. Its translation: CASSQPSGGTYNEQFF.

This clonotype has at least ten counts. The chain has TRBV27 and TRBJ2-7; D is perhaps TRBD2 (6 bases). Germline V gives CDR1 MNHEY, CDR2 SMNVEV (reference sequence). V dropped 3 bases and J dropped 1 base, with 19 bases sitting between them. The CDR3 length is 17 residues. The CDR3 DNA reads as TGTGCCAGCAGTTTCCGACTGCAATCAGGGAGGTCCTACGAGCAGTACTTC. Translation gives CASSFRLQSGRSYEQYF.

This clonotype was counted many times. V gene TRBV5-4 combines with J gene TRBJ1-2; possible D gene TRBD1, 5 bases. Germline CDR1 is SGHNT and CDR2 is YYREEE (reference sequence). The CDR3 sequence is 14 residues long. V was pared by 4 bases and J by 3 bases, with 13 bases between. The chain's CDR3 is CASSRGGDHYGYTF. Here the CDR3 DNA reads TGTGCCAGCAGCCGGGGGGGGGATCACTATGGCTACACCTTC.

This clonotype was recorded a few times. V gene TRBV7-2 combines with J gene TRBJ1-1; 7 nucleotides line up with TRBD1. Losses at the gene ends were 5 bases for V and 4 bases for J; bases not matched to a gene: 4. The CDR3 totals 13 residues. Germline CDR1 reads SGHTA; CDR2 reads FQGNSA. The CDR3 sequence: CASSKTGSTEAFF. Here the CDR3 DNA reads TGTGCCAGCAGCAAGACAGGGTCCACTGAAGCTTTCTTT.

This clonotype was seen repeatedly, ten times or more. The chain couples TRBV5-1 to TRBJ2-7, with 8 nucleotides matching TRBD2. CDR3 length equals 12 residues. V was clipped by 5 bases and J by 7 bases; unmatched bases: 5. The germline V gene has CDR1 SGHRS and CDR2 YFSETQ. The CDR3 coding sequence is TGCGCCAGCAGAGACGCGGGAGGAGAGCAGTACTTC. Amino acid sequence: CASRDAGGEQYF.

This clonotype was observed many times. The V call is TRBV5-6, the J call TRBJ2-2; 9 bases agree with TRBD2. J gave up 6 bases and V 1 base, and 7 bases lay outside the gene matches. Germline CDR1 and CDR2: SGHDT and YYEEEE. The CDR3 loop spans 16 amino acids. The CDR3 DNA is TGTGCCAGCAGCTTGTGGCTAGCGGGATTATCCGGGGAGCTGTTTTTT. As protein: CASSLWLAGLSGELFF.

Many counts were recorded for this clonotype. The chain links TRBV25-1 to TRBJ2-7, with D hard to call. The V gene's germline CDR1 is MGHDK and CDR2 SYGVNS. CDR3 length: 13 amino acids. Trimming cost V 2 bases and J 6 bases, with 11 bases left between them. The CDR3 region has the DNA TGTGCCAGCAGTGAAGAGGCCCGTAGCGAGCAGTACGTC. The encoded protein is CASSEEARSEQYV.

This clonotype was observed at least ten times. The CDR3 coding sequence is TGCGCCAGCAGCGGATCTCCCGGGGATACGCAGTATTTT. Translated: CASSGSPGDTQYF. V is TRBV5-1 and J is TRBJ2-3; unclear D gene. Trimming pared 4 bases from V and 6 bases from J, leaving 12 bases between. Germline CDR1 SGHRS, CDR2 YFSETQ. CDR3 length: 13 amino acids.

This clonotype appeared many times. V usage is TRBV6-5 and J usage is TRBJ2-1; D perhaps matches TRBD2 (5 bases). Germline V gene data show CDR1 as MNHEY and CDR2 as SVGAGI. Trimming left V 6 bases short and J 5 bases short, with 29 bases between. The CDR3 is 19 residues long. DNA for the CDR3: TGTGCCAGCAGCCCCCGCCCGGCGTTAGCGAGAGATACTAACAATGAGCAGTTCTTC. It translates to CASSPRPALARDTNNEQFF.

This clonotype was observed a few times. CDR3 sequence reads: CASSYSTPADTQYF. CDR3 DNA sequence: TGTGCCAGCAGTTACTCGACCCCCGCAGATACGCAGTATTTT. This chain links TRBV6-6 with TRBJ2-3; no definite D call. CDR1 and CDR2 (germline): MNHNY, SVGAGI (reference sequence). CDR3 size: 14 residues. Trimming cost V 0 bases and J 4 bases, with 8 bases left between them.

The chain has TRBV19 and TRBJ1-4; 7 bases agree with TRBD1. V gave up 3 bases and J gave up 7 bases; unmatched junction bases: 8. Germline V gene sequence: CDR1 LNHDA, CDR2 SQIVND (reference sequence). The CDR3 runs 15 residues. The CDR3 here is CASSIQTGRPEKLFF. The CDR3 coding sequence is TGTGCCAGTAGTATTCAGACAGGGCGTCCTGAAAAACTGTTTTTT.

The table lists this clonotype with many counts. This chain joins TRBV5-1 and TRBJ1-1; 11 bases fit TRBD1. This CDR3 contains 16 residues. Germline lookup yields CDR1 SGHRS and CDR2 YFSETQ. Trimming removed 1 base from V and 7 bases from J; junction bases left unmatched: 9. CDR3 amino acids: CASSLIWDRGVREAFF. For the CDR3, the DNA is TGCGCCAGCAGCTTGATCTGGGACAGGGGGGTTCGTGAAGCTTTCTTT.

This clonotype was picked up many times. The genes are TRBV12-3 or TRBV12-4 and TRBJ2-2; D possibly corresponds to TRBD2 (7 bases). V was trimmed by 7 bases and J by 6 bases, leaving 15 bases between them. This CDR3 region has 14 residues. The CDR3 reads CASTKGGAAGELFF. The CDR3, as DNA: TGTGCCAGCACCAAGGGGGGGGCAGCCGGGGAGCTGTTTTTT.